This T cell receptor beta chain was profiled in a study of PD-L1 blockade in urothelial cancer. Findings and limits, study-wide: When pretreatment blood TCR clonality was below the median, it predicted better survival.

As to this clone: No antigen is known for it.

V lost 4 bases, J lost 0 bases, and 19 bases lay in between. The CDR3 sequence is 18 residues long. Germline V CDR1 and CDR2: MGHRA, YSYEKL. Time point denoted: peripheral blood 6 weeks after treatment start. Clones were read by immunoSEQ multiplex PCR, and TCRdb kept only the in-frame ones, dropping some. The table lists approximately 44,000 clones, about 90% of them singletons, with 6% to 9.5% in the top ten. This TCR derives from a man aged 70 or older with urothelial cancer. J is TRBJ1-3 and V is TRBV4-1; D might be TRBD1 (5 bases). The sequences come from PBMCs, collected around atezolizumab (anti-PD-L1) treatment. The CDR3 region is CASSPTGHFSSSGNTIYF. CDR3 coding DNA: TGCGCCAGCAGCCCCACCGGACACTTCTCCAGCTCTGGAAACACCATATATTTT.